One and the same sample provided the 26 T cell receptor beta chains below, sequenced in a study of blood T cell repertoires in COVID-19. The method was immunoSEQ multiplex PCR; TCRdb's version includes in-frame clones alone and lacks a portion of them. The sample lists 90,000 to 150,000 clones, about four fifths occurring once. Sequencing input: peripheral blood. The source of these receptors is a human donor in a cohort sampled during active COVID-19.

The CDR3 sequence: CASGDRGNTGELFF. CDR3 bases: TGTGCCAGTGGGGACAGGGGGAACACCGGGGAGCTGTTTTTT. The rearrangement joins TRBV28 to TRBJ2-2; 10 bases are shared with TRBD1. Germline V gene sequence: CDR1 MDHEN, CDR2 SYDVKM. V trimming: 9 bases; J trimming: 1 base; junction bases outside the gene matches: 2. The CDR3 length is 14 residues. The full variable domain, completed using reference TRBV28 and TRBJ2-2, is DVKVTQSSRYLVKRTGEKVFLECVQDMDHENMFWYRQDPGLGLRLIYFSYDVKMKEKGDIPEGYSVSREKKERFSLILESASTNQTSMYLCASGDRGNTGELFFGEGSRLTVL.

The chain couples TRBV12-3 or TRBV12-4 to TRBJ2-7; D is unresolved. V was clipped by 6 bases and J by 4 bases, with 7 bases between them. This CDR3 contains 11 residues. CDR3 sequence: CASSVLYEQYF. Written as DNA, the CDR3 is TGTGCCAGCAGCGTCCTGTACGAGCAGTACTTC.

V usage is TRBV7-9 and J usage is TRBJ2-5; a possible D gene is TRBD1 (8 bases). Germline V lookup: CDR1 SEHNR, CDR2 FQNEAQ (reference sequence). The V gene lost 4 bases and the J gene lost 5 bases, with 17 bases spanning the gap. The CDR3 totals 15 residues. As DNA, the CDR3 is TGTGCCAGCAGCTCCACAGGACAGGGAGGGGAGACCCAGTACTTC. This translates into CASSSTGQGGETQYF.

The chain has TRBV24-1 and TRBJ2-2; possibly TRBD2 for D (5 bases). V lost 12 bases and J lost 3, with 10 bases in between. From germline, CDR1 is KGHDR and CDR2 SFDVKD. CDR3 length: 12 residues. The chain's CDR3 is CASRGYTGELFF. CDR3 nucleotides: TGTGCCTCCCGCGGGTACACCGGGGAGCTGTTTTTT.

This chain joins TRBV6-5 and TRBJ1-1; 10 nucleotides align to TRBD1. There are 15 residues in the CDR3. Trimming removed 2 bases from V and 6 bases from J; junction bases left unmatched: 6. Germline V gene data show CDR1 as MNHEY and CDR2 as SVGAGI. In nucleotides, the CDR3 is TGTGCCAGCAGTTACGGTAGACAGGGGGCCCCTGAAGCTTTCTTT. It specifies CASSYGRQGAPEAFF.

This chain uses TRBV2 with TRBJ2-3; D is perhaps TRBD2 (5 bases). The CDR3 consists of 15 residues. CDR1 is SNHLY, CDR2 FYNNEI, per germline. V lost 0 bases to trimming and J lost 1 base, with 8 bases between them. DNA of the CDR3: TGTGCCAGCAGTGAAGCGGACTGGCGCACAGATACGCAGTATTTT. Residues: CASSEADWRTDTQYF.

The chain carries TRBV3-1 (or the pseudogene TRBV3-2) and TRBJ2-3; D gene ambiguous. Per germline, CDR1 LGHDT and CDR2 YNNKEL (reference sequence). The V gene lost 2 bases and the J gene lost 0 bases, with 9 bases spanning the gap. The CDR3 sequence is 15 residues long. The CDR3 nucleotides are TGTGCCAGCAGCCAATGGCAACGTAGCACAGATACGCAGTATTTT. Its translation is CASSQWQRSTDTQYF.

This chain connects TRBV19 to TRBJ2-3, with 10 bases aligning to TRBD2. This CDR3 region has 15 residues. Germline CDR1 and CDR2: LNHDA and SQIVND (reference sequence). V was pared by 7 bases and J by 2 bases, with 6 bases of the junction left unmatched. The CDR3 sequence is CASTTSGAYTDTQYF. The CDR3 coding sequence is TGTGCCAGTACCACTAGCGGGGCGTACACAGATACGCAGTATTTT.

The chain links TRBV6-5 to TRBJ1-2, with D hard to call. Trimming removed 2 bases at V and 3 bases at J, with 7 bases between. Germline V gene data show CDR1 as MNHEY and CDR2 as SVGAGI. The CDR3 covers 13 residues. Here the CDR3 reads CASSYHTDYGYTF. CDR3 bases: TGTGCCAGCAGTTACCACACAGACTATGGCTACACCTTC.

The V gene is TRBV18, the J gene TRBJ2-2, with TRBD1 matching 8 bases. Looked up from germline, CDR1 is KGHSH and CDR2 is LQKENI. V lost 2 bases, J lost 4 bases, and 3 bases stayed unmatched. The CDR3 extends over 15 amino acids. CDR3 coding DNA: TGTGCCAGCTCACCAGGGGGACAGGTCACCGGGGAGCTGTTTTTT. As protein: CASSPGGQVTGELFF.

V gene TRBV6-5 combines with J gene TRBJ2-5; 12 bases are shared with TRBD2. The CDR3 has 15 residues. After removal of 5 bases from V and 1 base from J, the junction contained 2 bases not matched to a gene. Looked up from germline, CDR1 is MNHEY and CDR2 is SVGAGI. CDR3 protein: CASSMTSGGQETQYF. The CDR3 DNA follows: TGTGCCAGCAGTATGACTAGCGGGGGCCAAGAGACCCAGTACTTC.

Concerning this clone: This same CDR3 is encoded by further DNA sequences in the sample. V and J are TRBV27 and TRBJ1-1; TRBD1 aligns across 10 bases. The J segment lost 0 bases and the V segment lost 5 bases, leaving 3 bases of the junction unmatched. Germline CDR1 and CDR2: MNHEY and SMNVEV (reference sequence). There are 15 residues in the CDR3. For the CDR3, the DNA is TGTGCCAGCAGTAAGGGACAGGGGATGAACACTGAAGCTTTCTTT. Translated, it gives CASSKGQGMNTEAFF.

The chain employs TRBV6-2 or TRBV6-3 and TRBJ2-7; 9 bases are a match to TRBD1. J was trimmed by 2 bases and V by 6 bases; bases with no gene match: 11. Germline V gene sequence: CDR1 MNHEY, CDR2 SVGEGT. This CDR3 contains 16 residues. CDR3 sequence (DNA): TGTGCCAGCAGCGATATCCGGGACAGGGCCGCCTACGAGCAGTACTTC. It encodes CASSDIRDRAAYEQYF.

The rearrangement uses TRBV4-1 and TRBJ2-3; a weak D match, TRBD2 (6 bases). Germline V gene data show CDR1 as MGHRA and CDR2 as YSYEKL. The CDR3 loop spans 14 amino acids. Trimming left V 0 bases short and J 6 bases short, with 10 bases between. The CDR3 nucleotides are TGCGCCAGCAGCCAAGAGGGTGGGGGGGATACGCAGTATTTT. It translates to CASSQEGGGDTQYF.

The chain has TRBV12-3 or TRBV12-4 and TRBJ2-7; 7 nucleotides align to TRBD1. Trimming cost V 6 bases and J 6 bases; bases outside gene matches: 5. This CDR3 comprises 12 residues. CDR3: CASSHWTGEQYF. DNA of the CDR3: TGTGCCAGCAGCCATTGGACAGGCGAGCAGTACTTC.

The rearrangement uses TRBV11-3 and TRBJ2-2; 7 nucleotides align to TRBD1. The V gene end was trimmed by 5 bases and the J gene end by 4 bases; junction bases not matched to a gene: 10. Germline V gene sequence: CDR1 SGHNT, CDR2 YENEEA. The CDR3 extends over 16 amino acids. CDR3 nucleotides: TGTGCCAGCAGCCCGACATGGGGACAGTCCACCGGGGAGCTGTTTTTT. Its protein product is CASSPTWGQSTGELFF.

By its share, this clone is medium-sized (0.01 to 0.1%). The chain couples TRBV6-6 to TRBJ1-1, with D perhaps matching TRBD1 (6 bases). The CDR3 is made up of 16 amino acids. V lost 8 bases and J lost 4, with 23 bases in between. The germline V gene encodes CDR1 MNHNY and CDR2 SVGAGI (reference sequence). The CDR3 spells CASSATGLKGSTEAFF. The CDR3 bases are TGTGCCAGCTCTGCAACAGGGCTTAAGGGGTCCACTGAAGCTTTCTTT.

The genes are TRBV18 and TRBJ1-2; D is possibly TRBD1 (5 bases). V was trimmed by 3 bases and J by 3 bases, leaving 8 bases between them. The CDR3 sequence is 13 residues long. CDR1 KGHSH and CDR2 LQKENI come from the germline V gene. The CDR3 DNA reads TGTGCCAGCTCACCCCAGGGTGACTATGGCTACACCTTC. Translation gives CASSPQGDYGYTF.

The chain links TRBV2 to TRBJ2-7; D might be TRBD1 (6 bases). With 8 bases removed from V and 3 bases from J, the gap between germline ends came to 14 bases. The CDR3 consists of 13 residues. CDR1 and CDR2 (germline): SNHLY, FYNNEI. This chain's CDR3 is CASQFGQLYEQYF. The CDR3 coding sequence is TGTGCCAGCCAATTCGGACAGCTCTACGAGCAGTACTTC.

The V gene is TRBV7-2, the J gene TRBJ1-1; no definite D call. This CDR3 has 14 residues. Trimming removed 3 bases from V and 4 bases from J, with 12 bases in between. Germline V gene sequence: CDR1 SGHTA, CDR2 FQGNSA. CDR3 sequence reads: CASSFNSLGTEAFF. Written as DNA, the CDR3 is TGTGCCAGCAGCTTCAACAGCCTCGGCACTGAAGCTTTCTTT.

The chain links TRBV7-9 to TRBJ2-3; 7 positions match TRBD1. V lost 2 bases to trimming and J lost 0 bases; unmatched junction nucleotides: 8. The CDR3 has 17 residues. Germline-derived CDR1 and CDR2 are SEHNR and FQNEAQ (reference sequence). The CDR3 sequence is CASSLSTGTASTDTQYF. CDR3 sequence (DNA): TGTGCCAGCAGCTTATCTACCGGGACAGCTAGCACAGATACGCAGTATTTT.

CDR3 nucleotides: TGTGCCATCAGTGAGTCGACGGGTAGCGGGGACTACAATGAGCAGTTCTTC. It codes for CAISESTGSGDYNEQFF. The V call is TRBV10-3, the J call TRBJ2-1, with TRBD2 identical over 8 bases. The CDR3 contains 17 residues. Trimming removed 0 bases from V and 3 bases from J; junction bases left unmatched: 7. CDR1 ENHRY and CDR2 SYGVKD come from the germline V gene.

The J gene is TRBJ1-2, the V gene TRBV6-6; 7 bases match TRBD1. With V trimmed by 5 bases and J by 0 bases, 9 bases remained unmatched. Germline-derived CDR1 and CDR2 are MNHNY and SVGAGI (reference sequence). There are 16 residues in the CDR3. The CDR3 DNA reads TGTGCCAGCAGTCGAACCCAGACAGGGACTAACTATGGCTACACCTTC. Its protein is CASSRTQTGTNYGYTF.

V is TRBV10-3 and J is TRBJ1-5; D is perhaps TRBD1 (5 bases). CDR3 length: 16 amino acids. The germline V and J ends were trimmed by 0 bases and 1 base, with 10 bases remaining between them. Germline V gene lookup returns CDR1 ENHRY and CDR2 SYGVKD. The CDR3, as DNA: TGTGCCATCAGTGAGTCAAGGGAGGGGAGCAATCAGCCCCAGCATTTT. This gives the protein CAISESREGSNQPQHF.

The CDR3 region is CASSHARGWRTGELFF. The DNA of the CDR3 is TGCGCCAGCAGTCACGCCAGGGGGTGGAGAACCGGGGAGCTGTTTTTT. The chain recombines TRBV23-1 with TRBJ2-2; TRBD1 agrees at 7 bases. TRBV23-1 is classed as an ORF, of uncertain function. The CDR3 extends over 16 amino acids. V trimming: 3 bases; J trimming: 5 bases; junction bases outside the gene matches: 9.

This chain joins TRBV5-6 and TRBJ2-7; weak D call: TRBD2 (7 bases). Germline CDR1 is SGHDT and CDR2 is YYEEEE. This CDR3 spans 13 amino acids. V shed 4 bases and J shed 7 bases, with 15 bases lying between them. DNA of the CDR3: TGTGCCAGCAGCCCCCCGGGGGGCGTTGAGCAGTACTTC. Its translation: CASSPPGGVEQYF.